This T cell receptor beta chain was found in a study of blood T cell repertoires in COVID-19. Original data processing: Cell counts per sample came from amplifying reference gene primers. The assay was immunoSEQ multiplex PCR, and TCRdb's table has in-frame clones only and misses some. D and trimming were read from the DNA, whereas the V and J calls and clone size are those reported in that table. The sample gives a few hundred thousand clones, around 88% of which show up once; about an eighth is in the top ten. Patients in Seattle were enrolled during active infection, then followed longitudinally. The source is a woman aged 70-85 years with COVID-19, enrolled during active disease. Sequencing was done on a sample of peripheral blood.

As DNA, the CDR3 is TGTGCCAGCAGTCCGGGACAGGGGTCGTATGGCTACACCTTC. It translates to CASSPGQGSYGYTF. The chain has TRBV6-4 and TRBJ1-2, with 10 bases lining up with TRBD1. Per germline, CDR1 MRHNA and CDR2 SNTAGT. The V and J ends lost 5 bases and 5 bases, in that order; junction bases with no gene match: 5. This CDR3 region has 14 residues.